This note documents a single TCR beta chain sequence. V was cut by 4 bases and J by 7 bases, with 10 bases left in between. This CDR3 comprises 12 residues. From germline, CDR1 is SGHDN and CDR2 FVKESK. This sample was included in a study of blood T cell repertoires in COVID-19. Overall study context: Samples taken during acute and convalescent COVID-19 were collected in the United States, Italy and Spain. Sample material is recorded as cDNA or gDNA derived from T cells, B-cell-depleted T cells, or PBMCs.

This study enrolled people aged roughly 18 to 90 from around 25 US geographic areas. Source study methods: Quantification of nucleated cells was approximated via reference gene primer amplification. Sequencing was performed with immunoSEQ multiplex PCR; in TCRdb, only in-frame clones are kept and a portion is missing. V, J and clone size reflect that table, while D and trimming were determined from the DNA. The sample contains over 200,000 clones, 70% to 90% of which appear only once. The clonotype originates from a man under 40 who had recovered from COVID-19. The chain couples TRBV14 to TRBJ1-2; possibly TRBD1 for D (6 bases). The sequenced sample was PBMCs or T cells enriched from blood (not recorded which). CDR3 sequence reads: CASSPTGIGYTF. The CDR3 DNA is TGTGCCAGCAGCCCAACAGGGATTGGCTACACCTTC. Using reference TRBV14 and TRBJ1-2 for the parts outside the CDR3, the full variable domain is EAGVTQFPSHSVIEKGQTVTLRCDPISGHDNLYWYRRVMGKEIKFLLHFVKESKQDESGMPNNRFLAERTGGTYSTLKVQPAELEDSGVYFCASSPTGIGYTFGSGTRLTVV.